The source of this T cell receptor (beta chain) is a study of regulatory T cells in long-lasting Graves disease. Overall study findings and caveats: Persistent disease was characterized by preferential usage of TRBV28, TRBJ1-2 and TRBJ2-5.

The time point here: newly diagnosed GD, antithyroid drugs for less than 3 months. RNA isolated from PBMCs was used to make the TCR library. Diagnoses of Graves' disease were made by American Thyroid Association guidelines. The authors built TCR beta libraries using iRepertoire HTBI primers and Arm-PCR of CDR3 regions. MiXCR, run by TCRdb on the multiplex PCR reads, gives a single entry per CDR3 protein. The table shows about 470,000 distinct CDR3 sequences, with about 17% occurring only once. With respect to this clonotype: What it binds is not known.

Trimming cost V 3 bases and J 4 bases; bases outside gene matches: 5. Germline V gene lookup returns CDR1 MDHEN and CDR2 SYDVKM. The CDR3 consists of 15 residues. These same data were also listed under a study on T cells in Graves' hyperthyroidism and ophthalmopathy. Per that study: Stable Graves' hyperthyroidism denoted no ophthalmopathy progression over 18 months.

The sequences come from peripheral blood mononuclear cells (PBMCs), collected at new diagnosis, from a patient treated with antithyroid drugs. The chain carries TRBV28 and TRBJ2-3, with 9 nucleotides matching TRBD2. The TCR sequence derives from a middle-aged man with Graves disease. This CDR3 is CASSFASGMSDTQYF. The CDR3 DNA reads TGTGCCAGCAGTTTCGCTAGCGGGATGTCAGATACGCAGTATTTT.